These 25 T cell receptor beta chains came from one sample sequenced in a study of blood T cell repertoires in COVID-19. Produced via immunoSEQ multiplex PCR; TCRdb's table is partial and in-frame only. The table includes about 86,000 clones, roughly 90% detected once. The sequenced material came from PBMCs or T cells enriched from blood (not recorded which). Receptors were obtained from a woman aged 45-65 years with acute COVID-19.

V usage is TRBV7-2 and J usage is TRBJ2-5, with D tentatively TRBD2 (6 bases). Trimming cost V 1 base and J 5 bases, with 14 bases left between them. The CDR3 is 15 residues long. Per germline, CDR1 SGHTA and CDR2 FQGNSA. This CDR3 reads CASSLVVGGKETQYF. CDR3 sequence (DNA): TGTGCCAGCAGCTTAGTTGTCGGAGGGAAGGAGACCCAGTACTTC.

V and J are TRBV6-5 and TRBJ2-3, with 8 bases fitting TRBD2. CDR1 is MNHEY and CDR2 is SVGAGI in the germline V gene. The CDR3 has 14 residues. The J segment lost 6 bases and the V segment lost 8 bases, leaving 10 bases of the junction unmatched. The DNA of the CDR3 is TGTGCCAGCGGAGCGGGAGCCGCCAGGGATACGCAGTATTTT. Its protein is CASGAGAARDTQYF.

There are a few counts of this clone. The CDR3 nucleotides are TGCGCCAGCAGCCAAGTAGTTTCATATGGCGGGAGGTTTACCGGGGAGCTGTTTTTT. It translates to CASSQVVSYGGRFTGELFF. The chain links TRBV4-3 to TRBJ2-2; 8 nucleotides agree with TRBD2. The CDR3 has 19 amino acids. The germline CDR1 and CDR2 sequences are LGHNA and YSLEER. V shed 1 base and J 5 bases; nucleotides not matched to a gene: 15.

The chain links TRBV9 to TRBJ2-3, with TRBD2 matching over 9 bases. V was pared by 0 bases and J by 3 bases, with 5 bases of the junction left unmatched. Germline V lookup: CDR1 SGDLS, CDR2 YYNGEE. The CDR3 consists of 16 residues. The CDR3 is CASSVGSGSITDTQYF. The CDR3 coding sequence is TGTGCCAGCAGCGTAGGTAGCGGGAGTATAACAGATACGCAGTATTTT.

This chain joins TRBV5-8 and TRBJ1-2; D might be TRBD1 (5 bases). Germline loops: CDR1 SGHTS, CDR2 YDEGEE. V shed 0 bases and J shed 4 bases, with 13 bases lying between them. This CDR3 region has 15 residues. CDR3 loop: CASSLVSGFSYGYTF. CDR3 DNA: TGTGCCAGCAGCTTGGTGTCAGGGTTTTCCTATGGCTACACCTTC.

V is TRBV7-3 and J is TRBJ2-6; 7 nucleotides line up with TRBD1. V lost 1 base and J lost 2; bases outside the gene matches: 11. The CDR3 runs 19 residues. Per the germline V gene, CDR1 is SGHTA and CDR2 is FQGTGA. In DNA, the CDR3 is TGTGCCAGCAGCTTAATGCCCGGGACAGATAACGCTGGGGCCAACGTCCTGACTTTC. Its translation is CASSLMPGTDNAGANVLTF. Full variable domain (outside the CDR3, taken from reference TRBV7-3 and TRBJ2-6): GAGVSQTPSNKVTEKGKYVELRCDPISGHTALYWYRQSLGQGPEFLIYFQGTGAADDSGLPNDRFFAVRPEGSVSTLKIQRTERGDSAVYLCASSLMPGTDNAGANVLTFGAGSRLTVL.

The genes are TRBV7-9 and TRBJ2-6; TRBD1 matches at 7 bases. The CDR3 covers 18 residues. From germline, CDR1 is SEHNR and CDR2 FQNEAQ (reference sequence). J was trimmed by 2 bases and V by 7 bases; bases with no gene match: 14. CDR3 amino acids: CASIPTWAGGTGANVLTF. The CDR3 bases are TGTGCCAGCATTCCAACCTGGGCAGGGGGAACTGGGGCCAACGTCCTGACTTTC.

The CDR3 sequence is CASSYDRGYTGELFF. As DNA, the CDR3 is TGTGCCAGCAGCTACGACAGGGGATACACCGGGGAGCTGTTTTTT. This sequence joins TRBV6-5 and TRBJ2-2, with 8 bases matching TRBD1. The CDR3 totals 15 residues. J lost 3 bases, V lost 6 bases, and 6 bases had no gene match. Germline V CDR1 and CDR2: MNHEY, SVGAGI.

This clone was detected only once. DNA for the CDR3: TGCGCCAGCAGCTCACAAGCGGGAGGGCCCGATGAGCAGTTCTTC. This codes for CASSSQAGGPDEQFF. The chain is built from TRBV5-1 and TRBJ2-1; 10 bases agree with TRBD2. The CDR3 has 15 amino acids. J was trimmed by 8 bases and V by 3 bases; bases with no gene match: 8. CDR1 is SGHRS, CDR2 YFSETQ, per germline. Drawing the rest from reference TRBV5-1 and TRBJ2-1, the complete variable domain is KAGVTQTPRYLIKTRGQQVTLSCSPISGHRSVSWYQQTPGQGLQFLFEYFSETQRNKGNFPGRFSGRQFSNSRSEMNVSTLELGDSALYLCASSSQAGGPDEQFFGPGTRLTVL.

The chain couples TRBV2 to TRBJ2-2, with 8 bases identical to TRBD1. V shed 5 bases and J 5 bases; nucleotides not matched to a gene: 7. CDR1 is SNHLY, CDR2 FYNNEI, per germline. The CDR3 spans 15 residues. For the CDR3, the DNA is TGTGCCAGCAGTCGACAGGGGTCCGGGACCGGGGAGCTGTTTTTT. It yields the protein CASSRQGSGTGELFF.

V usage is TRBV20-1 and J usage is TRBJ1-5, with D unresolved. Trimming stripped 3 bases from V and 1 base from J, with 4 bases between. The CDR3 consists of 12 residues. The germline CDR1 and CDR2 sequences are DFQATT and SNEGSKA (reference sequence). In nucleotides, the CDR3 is TGCAGTGCTAGTCTGAGCAATCAGCCCCAGCATTTT. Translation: CSASLSNQPQHF.

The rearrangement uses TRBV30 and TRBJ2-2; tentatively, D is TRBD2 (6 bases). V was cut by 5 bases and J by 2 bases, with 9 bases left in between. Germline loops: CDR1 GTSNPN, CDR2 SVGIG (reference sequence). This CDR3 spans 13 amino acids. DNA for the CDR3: TGTGCCTGGGCCGGGGGTAACACCGGGGAGCTGTTTTTT. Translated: CAWAGGNTGELFF. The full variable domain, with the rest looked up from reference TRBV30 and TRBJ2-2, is SQTIHQWPATLVQPVGSPLSLECTVEGTSNPNLYWYRQAAGRGLQLLFYSVGIGQISSEVPQNLSASRPQDRQFILSSKKLLLSDSGFYLCAWAGGNTGELFFGEGSRLTVL.

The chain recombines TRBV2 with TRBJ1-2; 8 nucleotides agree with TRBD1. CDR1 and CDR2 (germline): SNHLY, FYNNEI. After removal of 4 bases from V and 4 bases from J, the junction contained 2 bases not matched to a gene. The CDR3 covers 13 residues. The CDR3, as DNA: TGTGCCAGCAGTGGGGACAGGATCTATGGCTACACCTTC. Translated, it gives CASSGDRIYGYTF.

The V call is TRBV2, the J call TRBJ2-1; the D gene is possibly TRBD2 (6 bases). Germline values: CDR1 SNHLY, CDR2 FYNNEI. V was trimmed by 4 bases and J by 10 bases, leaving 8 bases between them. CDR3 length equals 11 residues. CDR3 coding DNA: TGTGCCAGCAGTGGGCTAGCGGAGCAGTTCTTC. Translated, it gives CASSGLAEQFF.

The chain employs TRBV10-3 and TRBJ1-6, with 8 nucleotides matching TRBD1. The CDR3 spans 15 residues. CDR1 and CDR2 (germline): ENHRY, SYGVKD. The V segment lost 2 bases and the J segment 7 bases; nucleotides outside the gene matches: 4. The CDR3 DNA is TGTGCCATCAGTGAGGTGACAGGGGTAAATTCACCCCTCCACTTT. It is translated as CAISEVTGVNSPLHF.

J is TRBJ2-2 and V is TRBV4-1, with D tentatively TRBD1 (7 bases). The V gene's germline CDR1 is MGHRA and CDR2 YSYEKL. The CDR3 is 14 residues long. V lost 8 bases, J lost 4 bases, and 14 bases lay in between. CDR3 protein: CASGAGQSTGELFF. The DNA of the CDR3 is TGCGCCAGCGGGGCGGGACAGAGCACCGGGGAGCTGTTTTTT.

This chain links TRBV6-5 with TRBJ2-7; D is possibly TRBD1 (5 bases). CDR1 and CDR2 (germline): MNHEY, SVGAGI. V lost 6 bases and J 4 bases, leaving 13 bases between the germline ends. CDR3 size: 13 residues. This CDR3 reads CASSKQELYEQYF. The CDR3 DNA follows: TGTGCCAGCAGCAAACAGGAGTTATACGAGCAGTACTTC.

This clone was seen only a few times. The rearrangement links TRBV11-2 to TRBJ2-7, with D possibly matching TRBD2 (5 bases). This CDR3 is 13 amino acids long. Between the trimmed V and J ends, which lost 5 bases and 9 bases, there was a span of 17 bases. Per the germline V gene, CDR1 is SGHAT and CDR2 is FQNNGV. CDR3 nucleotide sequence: TGTGCCAGCAGCCAATCCGAGGGCGGGCGGCAGTACTTC. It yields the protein CASSQSEGGRQYF. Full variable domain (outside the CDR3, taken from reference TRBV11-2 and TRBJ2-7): EAGVAQSPRYKIIEKRQSVAFWCNPISGHATLYWYQQILGQGPKLLIQFQNNGVVDDSQLPKDRFSAERLKGVDSTLKIQPAKLEDSAVYLCASSQSEGGRQYFGPGTRLTVT.

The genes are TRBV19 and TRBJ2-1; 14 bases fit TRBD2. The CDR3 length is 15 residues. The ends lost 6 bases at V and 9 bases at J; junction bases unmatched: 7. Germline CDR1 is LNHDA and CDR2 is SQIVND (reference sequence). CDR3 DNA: TGTGCCAGTAGCCCGACTAGCGGGAGGGCCACTGAGCAGTTCTTC. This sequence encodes CASSPTSGRATEQFF.

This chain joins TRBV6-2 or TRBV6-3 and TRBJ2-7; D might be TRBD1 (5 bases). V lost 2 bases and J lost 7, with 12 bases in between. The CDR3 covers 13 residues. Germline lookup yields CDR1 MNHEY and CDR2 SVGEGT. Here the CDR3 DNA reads TGTGCCAGCAGTTACGGGGCAGCCGGGGAGCAGTACTTC. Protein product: CASSYGAAGEQYF.

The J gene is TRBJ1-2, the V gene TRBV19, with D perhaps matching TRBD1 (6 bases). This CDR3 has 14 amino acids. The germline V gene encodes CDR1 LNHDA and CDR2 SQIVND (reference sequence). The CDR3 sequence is CATQGPPPNYGYTF. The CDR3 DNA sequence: TGTGCGACACAGGGCCCACCGCCTAACTATGGCTACACCTTC. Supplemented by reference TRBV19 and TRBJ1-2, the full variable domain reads DGGITQSPKYLFRKEGQNVTLSCEQNLNHDAMYWYRQDPGQGLRLIYYSQIVNDFQKGDIAEGYSVSREKKESFPLTVTSAQKNPTAFYLCATQGPPPNYGYTFGSGTRLTVV.

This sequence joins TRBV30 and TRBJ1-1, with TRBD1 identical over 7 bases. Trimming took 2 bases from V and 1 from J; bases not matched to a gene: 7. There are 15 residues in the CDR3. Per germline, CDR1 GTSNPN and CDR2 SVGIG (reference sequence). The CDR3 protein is CAWSTLRTGNTEAFF. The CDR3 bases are TGTGCCTGGAGTACCCTCAGGACAGGGAACACTGAAGCTTTCTTT.

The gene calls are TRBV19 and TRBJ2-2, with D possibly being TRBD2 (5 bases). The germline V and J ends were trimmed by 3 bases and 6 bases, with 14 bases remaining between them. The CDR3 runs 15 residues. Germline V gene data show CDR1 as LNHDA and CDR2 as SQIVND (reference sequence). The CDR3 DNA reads TGTGCCAGTAGTATTGGGCGGGCGCGGGCCGGGGAGCTGTTTTTT. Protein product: CASSIGRARAGELFF. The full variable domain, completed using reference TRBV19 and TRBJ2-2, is DGGITQSPKYLFRKEGQNVTLSCEQNLNHDAMYWYRQDPGQGLRLIYYSQIVNDFQKGDIAEGYSVSREKKESFPLTVTSAQKNPTAFYLCASSIGRARAGELFFGEGSRLTVL.

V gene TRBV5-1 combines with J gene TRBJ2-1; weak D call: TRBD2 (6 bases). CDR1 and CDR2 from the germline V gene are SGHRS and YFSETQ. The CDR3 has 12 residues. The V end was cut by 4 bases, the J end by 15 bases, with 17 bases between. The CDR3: CASSPLAGGTFF. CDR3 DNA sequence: TGCGCCAGCAGCCCACTAGCAGGAGGGACGTTCTTC. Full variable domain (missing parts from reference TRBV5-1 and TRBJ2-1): KAGVTQTPRYLIKTRGQQVTLSCSPISGHRSVSWYQQTPGQGLQFLFEYFSETQRNKGNFPGRFSGRQFSNSRSEMNVSTLELGDSALYLCASSPLAGGTFFGPGTRLTVL.

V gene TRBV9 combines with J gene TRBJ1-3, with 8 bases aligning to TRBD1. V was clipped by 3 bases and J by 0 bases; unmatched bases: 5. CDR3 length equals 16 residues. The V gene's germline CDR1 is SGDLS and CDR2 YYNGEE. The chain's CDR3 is CASSARDRGSGNTIYF. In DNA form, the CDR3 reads TGTGCCAGCAGCGCGAGAGACAGGGGCTCTGGAAACACCATATATTTT.